Given below is one T cell receptor beta chain in context. The source of the sample is a study of blood T cell repertoires in COVID-19. Original data processing: Amplification of reference gene primers provided the estimated nucleated cell counts. Sequencing was performed with immunoSEQ multiplex PCR; in TCRdb, only in-frame clones are kept and a portion is missing. V and J calls and clone size are given by that table; D and trimming were obtained from the DNA. The table has about 24,000 clones, 73% seen once. This TCR was recovered from a human donor in a cohort sampled during active or convalescent COVID-19. Sequencing was performed on peripheral blood.

CDR3: CASSPPDQPQHF. The CDR3 DNA reads as TGCGCCAGCAGTCCCCCGGATCAGCCCCAGCATTTT. This chain links TRBV23-1 with TRBJ1-5, with D unclear. TRBV23-1 is flagged as an ORF with uncertain function. Trimming shortened V by 4 bases and J by 5 bases, and 6 bases separated the two germline ends. The CDR3 covers 12 residues.